These 19 T cell receptor beta chains were sequenced from one sample in a study of blood T cell repertoires in COVID-19. Sequencing used immunoSEQ multiplex PCR; TCRdb keeps in-frame clones, though not all of them. The table shows tens of thousands of clones, with 88% occurring only once. Input material: peripheral blood. The origin of the receptors is a human donor in a cohort sampled during active COVID-19.

This rearrangement joins TRBV3-1 (or the pseudogene TRBV3-2) to TRBJ1-2; possible D gene TRBD1, 6 bases. The CDR3 extends over 14 amino acids. Germline V gene sequence: CDR1 LGHDT, CDR2 YNNKEL (reference sequence). The V end was cut by 2 bases, the J end by 3 bases, with 10 bases between. CDR3 amino acids: CASSQIGGYYGYTF. The CDR3 nucleotides read TGTGCCAGCAGCCAAATAGGGGGTTACTATGGCTACACCTTC.

V usage is TRBV7-2 and J usage is TRBJ2-2; 8 bases fit TRBD1. The germline V gene has CDR1 SGHTA and CDR2 FQGNSA. Trimming cost V 5 bases and J 7 bases; bases outside gene matches: 15. CDR3 length: 17 residues. The DNA of the CDR3 is TGTGCCAGCAGCCCAGGCGCCGGACAGGGAGGCGGCGGGGAGCTGTTTTTT. It encodes CASSPGAGQGGGGELFF. The variable domain in full, with the rest retrieved from reference TRBV7-2 and TRBJ2-2, is GAGVSQSPSNKVTEKGKDVELRCDPISGHTALYWYRQSLGQGLEFLIYFQGNSAPDKSGLPSDRFSAERTGGSVSTLTIQRTQQEDSAVYLCASSPGAGQGGGGELFFGEGSRLTVL.

V usage is TRBV28 and J usage is TRBJ2-7; a weak D match, TRBD1 (6 bases). The CDR3 contains 13 residues. Per germline, CDR1 MDHEN and CDR2 SYDVKM. The germline V and J ends were trimmed by 8 bases and 9 bases, with 20 bases remaining between them. CDR3 region: CASCSGAFCGQYF. The DNA of the CDR3 is TGTGCCAGCTGTTCAGGGGCATTTTGTGGGCAGTACTTC.

The chain is built from TRBV19 and TRBJ1-3, with D possibly TRBD1 on 6 matching bases. Per the germline V gene, CDR1 is LNHDA and CDR2 is SQIVND (reference sequence). The CDR3 contains 16 residues. Trimming pared 4 bases from V and 2 bases from J, leaving 15 bases between. CDR3 bases: TGTGCCAGTAGTACAAAGACAGGCACGACTGGAAACACCATATATTTT. Its protein is CASSTKTGTTGNTIYF.

The rearrangement links TRBV25-1 to TRBJ2-3, with 8 bases identical to TRBD2. The germline V gene has CDR1 MGHDK and CDR2 SYGVNS. V lost 1 base to trimming and J lost 4 bases; unmatched junction nucleotides: 4. The CDR3 runs 15 residues. CDR3 sequence: CASSEFSGGPDTQYF. The CDR3 DNA sequence: TGTGCCAGCAGTGAATTCTCGGGGGGGCCAGATACGCAGTATTTT.

The rearrangement joins TRBV14 to TRBJ2-3; TRBD2 might be the D (5 bases). This CDR3 contains 14 residues. Per germline, CDR1 SGHDN and CDR2 FVKESK. Between the trimmed V and J ends, which lost 4 bases and 5 bases, there was a span of 13 bases. Here the CDR3 DNA reads TGTGCCAGCAGCCTCCGGAGGTCGGAAGATACGCAGTATTTT. Its translation: CASSLRRSEDTQYF.

The chain employs TRBV4-2 and TRBJ2-3; D call uncertain. The germline gives CDR1 LGHNA, CDR2 YNFKEQ. This CDR3 contains 13 residues. Trimming shortened V by 9 bases and J by 0 bases, and 10 bases separated the two germline ends. The CDR3 region has the DNA TGTGCCAGTTTGGCGACTAGCACAGATACGCAGTATTTT. Translation: CASLATSTDTQYF.

The chain combines TRBV2 with TRBJ2-1; D may be TRBD2 (6 bases). The CDR3 length is 13 residues. Trimming removed 6 bases from V and 7 bases from J, with 13 bases in between. In germline, CDR1 is SNHLY, CDR2 FYNNEI. As DNA, the CDR3 is TGTGCCAGCAGACCCCGCGGGGAGAATGAGCAGTTCTTC. This translates into CASRPRGENEQFF.

The chain employs TRBV5-1 and TRBJ2-1, with 8 nucleotides matching TRBD1. With V trimmed by 0 bases and J by 10 bases, 6 bases remained unmatched. The CDR3 runs 14 residues. Germline CDR1 reads SGHRS; CDR2 reads YFSETQ. The CDR3, as DNA: TGCGCCAGCAGCTTGGGGACAGGGTTCGACGAGCAGTTCTTC. Protein sequence: CASSLGTGFDEQFF.

The V gene is TRBV19, the J gene TRBJ2-3, with 8 bases identical to TRBD2. Losses at the gene ends were 4 bases for V and 0 bases for J; bases not matched to a gene: 6. The CDR3 contains 16 residues. The V gene's germline CDR1 is LNHDA and CDR2 SQIVND (reference sequence). The CDR3 coding sequence is TGTGCCAGTAGTACCTTTAGCGGGGATAGCACAGATACGCAGTATTTT. Its protein is CASSTFSGDSTDTQYF.

The chain's CDR3 is CASSPEGGDTEAFF. The CDR3 DNA is TGCGCCAGCAGCCCGGAGGGGGGGGACACTGAAGCTTTCTTT. The chain recombines TRBV5-1 with TRBJ1-1; a weak D match, TRBD1 (6 bases). Trimming took off 4 bases at V and 3 bases at J, with 13 bases between the two ends. CDR1 is SGHRS and CDR2 is YFSETQ in the germline V gene. This CDR3 has 14 amino acids.

This chain connects TRBV6-5 to TRBJ1-2; 10 bases map to TRBD1. CDR1 MNHEY and CDR2 SVGAGI come from the germline V gene. The V and J ends lost 6 bases and 8 bases, in that order; junction bases with no gene match: 12. CDR3 length: 15 amino acids. The CDR3 reads CASSYLPGQGKGYTF. The CDR3 DNA sequence: TGTGCCAGCAGCTATCTACCGGGACAGGGGAAAGGCTACACCTTC.

The chain joins TRBV5-4 to TRBJ2-1; 9 positions match TRBD2. CDR3 length: 15 amino acids. Germline CDR1 and CDR2: SGHNT and YYREEE (reference sequence). V shed 0 bases, J shed 7 bases, and the junction held 5 bases outside the gene matches. The CDR3 region is CASSLGGRARNEQFF. The CDR3 nucleotides read TGTGCCAGCAGCTTGGGCGGGAGGGCCCGGAATGAGCAGTTCTTC.

This chain links TRBV3-1 (or the pseudogene TRBV3-2) with TRBJ1-3, with TRBD1 matching 7 bases. The trim removed 3 bases at V and 6 bases at J, leaving 2 bases unmatched. The CDR3 consists of 13 residues. Per germline, CDR1 LGHDT and CDR2 YNNKEL (reference sequence). The CDR3 here is CASSHQGVNTIYF. The CDR3 nucleotides are TGTGCCAGCAGCCACCAGGGGGTAAACACCATATATTTT.

The chain links TRBV29-1 to TRBJ1-1, with D perhaps TRBD1 (5 bases). This CDR3 is built from 14 residues. Germline V lookup: CDR1 SQVTM, CDR2 ANQGSEA. V was cut by 7 bases and J by 1 base, with 16 bases left in between. CDR3 nucleotides: TGCAGCGCCTCTTCGGGGGGTGGGAACACTGAAGCTTTCTTT. Translation gives CSASSGGGNTEAFF.

V usage is TRBV28 and J usage is TRBJ2-1, with 10 nucleotides matching TRBD1. The CDR3 sequence is 15 residues long. The V gene end was trimmed by 5 bases and the J gene end by 3 bases; junction bases not matched to a gene: 4. Germline V gives CDR1 MDHEN, CDR2 SYDVKM. The CDR3 loop reads CASSPDRGLYNEQFF. For the CDR3, the DNA is TGTGCCAGCAGTCCTGACAGGGGGCTCTACAATGAGCAGTTCTTC.

This rearrangement joins TRBV5-6 to TRBJ2-7; TRBD1 agrees at 8 bases. The germline CDR1 and CDR2 sequences are SGHDT and YYEEEE. V was clipped by 3 bases and J by 4 bases; unmatched bases: 6. The CDR3 covers 14 residues. This chain's CDR3 is CASSSGTGAYEQYF. The CDR3, as DNA: TGTGCCAGCAGCTCCGGGACAGGAGCATACGAGCAGTACTTC.

The chain couples TRBV3-1 (or the pseudogene TRBV3-2) to TRBJ2-3; D is possibly TRBD1 (5 bases). The CDR3 runs 17 residues. Germline values: CDR1 LGHDT, CDR2 YNNKEL (reference sequence). Trimming took off 0 bases at V and 2 bases at J, with 15 bases between the two ends. CDR3 coding DNA: TGTGCCAGCAGCCAAGATAGGGGCAGGGCGACCACAGATACGCAGTATTTT. Its translation is CASSQDRGRATTDTQYF.

V gene TRBV29-1 combines with J gene TRBJ2-7, with 8 bases lining up with TRBD2. The junction had 6 bases not matched to a gene; V was cut back by 4 bases and J by 4 bases. CDR1 and CDR2 from the germline V gene are SQVTM and ANQGSEA. CDR3 size: 13 residues. The CDR3 reads CSVAGGRQYEQYF. The CDR3 DNA follows: TGCAGCGTTGCAGGCGGGAGGCAATACGAGCAGTACTTC.